This T cell receptor beta chain came from a study of glioma-infiltrating T cells after dendritic cell vaccination. Study details: Dendritic cell vaccination trial patients had either newly diagnosed or recurrent glioblastoma.

Data came from immunoSEQ multiplex PCR; TCRdb stores just in-frame clones and leaves some out. The data show around 92,000 clones, around 80% seen once. Time point meaning: after dendritic cell vaccination, including at tumor progression/relapse. None of the glioblastoma patients had an isocitrate dehydrogenase mutation. The germline V and J ends were trimmed by 6 bases and 0 bases, with 12 bases remaining between them. CDR1 MNHEY and CDR2 SVGAGI come from the germline V gene. This CDR3 is 14 amino acids long. The chain employs TRBV6-5 and TRBJ2-7; D is possibly TRBD2 (5 bases). The sequencing used blood, collected after dendritic cell vaccination. This TCR came from a human donor with glioblastoma. Here the CDR3 DNA reads TGTGCCAGCAGAACCACTAGAGCCTCCTACGAGCAGTACTTC. It codes for CASRTTRASYEQYF.